Listed below are T cell receptor beta chains from one sample, sequenced in a study of T cells after yellow fever vaccination. TCRdb re-derived calls from the 5' RACE reads in MiXCR, one entry per CDR3 protein. The sample records 300,000 to 350,000 distinct CDR3 sequences, around 10% being singletons. Sample: CD4+ T cells sorted from PBMCs, taken 45 days after the yellow fever booster vaccination. The receptor set was obtained from a man between 18 and 29 years old who received the YFV17D yellow fever vaccine. CDR3s include the opening cysteine and the closing phenylalanine or tryptophan. Fields, in order: V gene, clone size, CDR3 length, D gene, J gene, CDR3 DNA, CDR3 protein. A D gene is named only where the DNA matches it firmly. Where a row states a size, it is once, few, many or the class of an expanded clone; other rows omit it.

V gene: TRBV10-3; clone size: many; CDR3 length: 16; D gene: TRBD1; J gene: TRBJ2-3; CDR3 DNA: TGTGCCATCAGTCTTACCTCCGGGACAGGCGACGATACGCAGTATTTT; CDR3 protein: CAISLTSGTGDDTQYF
V gene: TRBV20-1; clone size: NA; CDR3 length: 15; D gene: TRBD2; J gene: TRBJ2-5; CDR3 DNA: TGCAGTGCTACGCCCCCCCAGCGGGGGGGAGAGACCCAGTACTTC; CDR3 protein: CSATPPQRGGETQYF
V gene: TRBV9; clone size: many; CDR3 length: 15; D gene: TRBD2; J gene: TRBJ2-5; CDR3 DNA: TGTGCCAGCAGCGTAGGGACTAGCGGGGGAGAGACCCAGTACTTC; CDR3 protein: CASSVGTSGGETQYF
V gene: TRBV7-2; clone size: NA; CDR3 length: 17; D gene: NA; J gene: TRBJ2-7; CDR3 DNA: TGTGTCAGCAGCTTAGCATTCTCGGGGTCGAGGGCCTACGAGCAGTACTTC; CDR3 protein: CVSSLAFSGSRAYEQYF
V gene: TRBV12-3/TRBV12-4; clone size: few; CDR3 length: 16; D gene: NA; J gene: TRBJ2-2; CDR3 DNA: TGTGCCAGCAGTTTTTATGGCAGTGCGAACACCGGGGAGCTGTTTTTT; CDR3 protein: CASSFYGSANTGELFF
V gene: TRBV10-1; clone size: NA; CDR3 length: 18; D gene: NA; J gene: TRBJ1-1; CDR3 DNA: TGCGCCAGCAGTGAGGGTCCGGGGCTTCAGACAAGGAACACTGAAGCTTTCTTT; CDR3 protein: CASSEGPGLQTRNTEAFF
V gene: TRBV6-2/TRBV6-3; clone size: NA; CDR3 length: 14; D gene: TRBD1; J gene: TRBJ1-5; CDR3 DNA: TGTGCCAGCAGTCGACAGGGGTTGGGCCAGCCCCAGCATTTT; CDR3 protein: CASSRQGLGQPQHF
V gene: TRBV12-3/TRBV12-4; clone size: few; CDR3 length: 14; D gene: TRBD1; J gene: TRBJ1-6; CDR3 DNA: TGTGCCAGCAGTCCGACAGGGTGGGATTCACCCCTCCACTTT; CDR3 protein: CASSPTGWDSPLHF
V gene: TRBV12-3/TRBV12-4; clone size: NA; CDR3 length: 14; D gene: NA; J gene: TRBJ1-3; CDR3 DNA: TGTGCCAGCAGTTCAGGGGCTACTGGAAACACCATATATTTT; CDR3 protein: CASSSGATGNTIYF
V gene: TRBV6-5; clone size: NA; CDR3 length: 17; D gene: TRBD2; J gene: TRBJ2-3; CDR3 DNA: TGTGCCAGCAGTAGCGGACTCGGGACTACCAACACAGATACGCAGTATTTT; CDR3 protein: CASSSGLGTTNTDTQYF
V gene: TRBV10-3; clone size: NA; CDR3 length: 15; D gene: NA; J gene: TRBJ1-1; CDR3 DNA: TGTGCCATCAGTGAGTCGTTTGTGGGGGGCACTGAAGCTTTCTTT; CDR3 protein: CAISESFVGGTEAFF
V gene: TRBV7-2; clone size: NA; CDR3 length: 13; D gene: NA; J gene: TRBJ2-4; CDR3 DNA: TGTGCCAGCAGCCGAGTAGGGGGGAGCATTCAGTACTTC; CDR3 protein: CASSRVGGSIQYF
V gene: TRBV9; clone size: many; CDR3 length: 13; D gene: NA; J gene: TRBJ1-1; CDR3 DNA: TGTGCCAGCAGCGGCAGGGCGGACACTGAAGCTTTCTTT; CDR3 protein: CASSGRADTEAFF
V gene: TRBV5-5; clone size: many; CDR3 length: 16; D gene: NA; J gene: TRBJ2-1; CDR3 DNA: TGTGCCAGCAGCTTGGGGGGAGCGGTCCCCTACAATGAGCAGTTCTTC; CDR3 protein: CASSLGGAVPYNEQFF
V gene: TRBV20-1; clone size: NA; CDR3 length: 14; D gene: TRBD2; J gene: TRBJ2-1; CDR3 DNA: TGCAGTGCTAGAACTAGCGGGGCCCTAAGTGAGCAGTTCTTC; CDR3 protein: CSARTSGALSEQFF
V gene: TRBV3-1; clone size: few; CDR3 length: 13; D gene: NA; J gene: TRBJ2-1; CDR3 DNA: TGTGCCAGCAGCCAAGCAGGGGTGCATGAGCAGTTCTTC; CDR3 protein: CASSQAGVHEQFF
V gene: TRBV20-1; clone size: few; CDR3 length: 15; D gene: NA; J gene: TRBJ2-7; CDR3 DNA: TGCAGTGCTAGACGCCCTAGGGGGAGCTCCTACGAGCAGTACTTC; CDR3 protein: CSARRPRGSSYEQYF
V gene: TRBV5-4; clone size: NA; CDR3 length: 14; D gene: NA; J gene: TRBJ1-3; CDR3 DNA: TGTGCCAGCAGCTGGACGGGGGAAGGAAACACCATATATTTT; CDR3 protein: CASSWTGEGNTIYF
V gene: TRBV13; clone size: NA; CDR3 length: 14; D gene: NA; J gene: TRBJ2-1; CDR3 DNA: TGTGCCAGCAGCCCCCGTGGCCCAGGCAATGAGCAGTTCTTC; CDR3 protein: CASSPRGPGNEQFF
V gene: TRBV7-3; clone size: few; CDR3 length: 15; D gene: NA; J gene: TRBJ2-3; CDR3 DNA: TGTGCCAGCAGCTACGACCGGACTCTCACAGATACGCAGTATTTT; CDR3 protein: CASSYDRTLTDTQYF
V gene: TRBV6-5; clone size: many; CDR3 length: 11; D gene: NA; J gene: TRBJ2-3; CDR3 DNA: TGTGCCAGCATGCACACAGATACGCAGTATTTT; CDR3 protein: CASMHTDTQYF
V gene: TRBV20-1; clone size: few; CDR3 length: 17; D gene: NA; J gene: TRBJ1-6; CDR3 DNA: TGCAGTGCTACGCCTACCAGAGGACACGGAAATAATTCACCCCTCCACTTT; CDR3 protein: CSATPTRGHGNNSPLHF
V gene: TRBV12-3/TRBV12-4; clone size: many; CDR3 length: 15; D gene: NA; J gene: TRBJ2-1; CDR3 DNA: TGTGCCAGCAGTTTACGACTCGGCTCCTACAATGAGCAGTTCTTC; CDR3 protein: CASSLRLGSYNEQFF
V gene: TRBV29-1; clone size: few; CDR3 length: 12; D gene: NA; J gene: TRBJ2-1; CDR3 DNA: TGCAGCGTTGTGGGCGGGCGGGATGAGCAGTTCTTC; CDR3 protein: CSVVGGRDEQFF
V gene: TRBV10-3; clone size: many; CDR3 length: 15; D gene: TRBD1; J gene: TRBJ2-7; CDR3 DNA: TGTGCCATCAGCTCCGGGACAGGGGTATCCTACGAGCAGTACTTC; CDR3 protein: CAISSGTGVSYEQYF
V gene: TRBV20-1; clone size: few; CDR3 length: 17; D gene: TRBD1; J gene: TRBJ2-7; CDR3 DNA: TGCAGTGCTAGAGATCTCCCCCGGGACAGGTTAGGAAGGGGGCAGTACTTC; CDR3 protein: CSARDLPRDRLGRGQYF
V gene: TRBV7-8; clone size: few; CDR3 length: 17; D gene: TRBD1; J gene: TRBJ2-2; CDR3 DNA: TGTGCCAGCAGCTGGGGTAGGGGGCGCTTCGTTGCCGGGGAGCTGTTTTTT; CDR3 protein: CASSWGRGRFVAGELFF
V gene: TRBV29-1; clone size: NA; CDR3 length: 13; D gene: NA; J gene: TRBJ1-1; CDR3 DNA: TGCAGCGTTGACTGGCAGGCGAACACTGAAGCTTTCTTT; CDR3 protein: CSVDWQANTEAFF